The 23 T cell receptor beta chains listed next were all sequenced from one sample in a study of spatial heterogeneity in lung cancer. TCRdb processed the 5' RACE reads anew with MiXCR; each CDR3 protein has one entry. The repertoire holds about 25,000 distinct CDR3 sequences, with 6% as singletons. As to time point: blood at routine non-recurrence follow-up after resection. The study sequenced unsorted whole RNA from tumor, nontumor lung or frozen PBMC. The sample here was PBMCs, taken at follow-up. The source is a male donor with early-stage non-small cell lung cancer.

This clonotype was picked up a small number of times. V gene TRBV6-2 or TRBV6-3 combines with J gene TRBJ2-5, with unresolved D. Per germline, CDR1 MNHEY and CDR2 SVGEGT. V was cut by 6 bases and J by 10 bases, with 9 bases left in between. This CDR3 has 10 amino acids. This chain's CDR3 is CASRNSRQYF. The CDR3 bases are TGTGCCAGCAGAAACTCCCGCCAGTACTTC.

The J gene is TRBJ1-3, the V gene TRBV6-5; maybe TRBD1 (6 bases). This CDR3 region has 15 residues. Germline V gives CDR1 MNHEY, CDR2 SVGAGI. V was shortened by 6 bases and J by 3 bases, with 15 bases between the two germline ends. CDR3 residues: CASSYGGARGNTIYF. In DNA form, the CDR3 reads TGTGCCAGCAGCTACGGGGGGGCGCGTGGAAACACCATATATTTT.

The chain combines TRBV7-9 with TRBJ2-1, with TRBD2 matching 9 bases. The CDR3 contains 16 residues. CDR1 and CDR2 (germline): SEHNR, FQNEAQ (reference sequence). Germline trimming cut 5 bases from V and 8 bases from J; bases unmatched to any gene: 13. In DNA form, the CDR3 reads TGTGCCAGCAGCACCAATAGCGGGAGTTTACGCCATGAGCAGTTCTTC. The encoded protein is CASSTNSGSLRHEQFF. Together with reference TRBV7-9 and TRBJ2-1, the CDR3 gives the full variable domain: DTGVSQNPRHKITKRGQNVTFRCDPISEHNRLYWYRQTLGQGPEFLTYFQNEAQLEKSRLLSDRFSAERPKGSFSTLEIQRTEQGDSAMYLCASSTNSGSLRHEQFFGPGTRLTVL.

The rearrangement joins TRBV12-3 or TRBV12-4 to TRBJ2-1; 8 bases match TRBD2. The CDR3 is 15 residues long. Germline trimming cut 5 bases from V and 4 bases from J; bases unmatched to any gene: 7. Here the CDR3 reads CASSPREREYNEQFF. The CDR3 region has the DNA TGTGCCAGCAGTCCTCGTGAGCGGGAGTACAATGAGCAGTTCTTC.

This clonotype has ten or more counts. This chain joins TRBV6-5 and TRBJ2-5, with 8 bases fitting TRBD1. The V segment lost 8 bases and the J segment 1 base; nucleotides outside the gene matches: 9. Germline loops: CDR1 MNHEY, CDR2 SVGAGI. The CDR3 sequence is 15 residues long. Written as DNA, the CDR3 is TGTGCCAGCCACGGTACCGGGACAGGCCAAGAGACCCAGTACTTC. Translated, it gives CASHGTGTGQETQYF.

There are many counts of this clonotype. The CDR3 coding sequence is TGTGCCATCAATACAGGGGGCTACGAGCAGTACTTC. It codes for CAINTGGYEQYF. This chain uses TRBV10-3 with TRBJ2-7, with TRBD1 identical over 8 bases. Unmatched junction bases numbered 2, after V lost 7 bases and J lost 3 bases. CDR1 ENHRY and CDR2 SYGVKD come from the germline V gene. This CDR3 region has 12 residues.

This clonotype was recorded at least ten times. The rearrangement links TRBV29-1 to TRBJ1-2, with D uncertain. The CDR3 loop spans 12 amino acids. V lost 4 bases and J 4 bases, leaving 10 bases between the germline ends. The germline gives CDR1 SQVTM, CDR2 ANQGSEA. This CDR3 reads CSVGGASYGYTF. In DNA form, the CDR3 reads TGCAGCGTTGGTGGAGCGTCCTATGGCTACACCTTC.

This sequence joins TRBV27 and TRBJ1-5, with D maybe TRBD1 (5 bases). Germline CDR1 is MNHEY and CDR2 is SMNVEV (reference sequence). The CDR3 has 15 residues. The V and J ends lost 2 bases and 7 bases respectively, with 15 bases between them. The CDR3 nucleotides are TGTGCCAGCAGTTTACGGCAGGGTTCATTCCAGCCCCAGCATTTT. Translation: CASSLRQGSFQPQHF.

This clonotype was detected many times. The chain combines TRBV10-3 with TRBJ2-1; TRBD1 matches at 7 bases. After removal of 3 bases from V and 5 bases from J, the junction contained 4 bases not matched to a gene. The CDR3 totals 14 residues. CDR1 and CDR2 from the germline V gene are ENHRY and SYGVKD. The CDR3: CAISDKGADNEQFF. Written as DNA, the CDR3 is TGTGCCATCAGTGACAAGGGGGCGGACAATGAGCAGTTCTTC.

This clonotype was seen at least ten times. In DNA, the CDR3 is TGCAGTGCTAGGAGACTAGCGGGGGGGAACAATGAGCAGTTCTTC. This codes for CSARRLAGGNNEQFF. This chain links TRBV20-1 with TRBJ2-1, with 14 bases aligning to TRBD2. CDR3 size: 15 residues. The V gene's germline CDR1 is DFQATT and CDR2 SNEGSKA (reference sequence). The V gene end was trimmed by 3 bases and the J gene end by 5 bases; junction bases not matched to a gene: 3.

This clonotype has at least ten counts. The chain employs TRBV20-1 and TRBJ1-6; no firm D call. The V and J ends lost 0 bases and 7 bases respectively, with 13 bases between them. The germline CDR1 and CDR2 sequences are DFQATT and SNEGSKA (reference sequence). The CDR3 spans 15 residues. The CDR3 region has the DNA TGCAGTGCTAGAGATTGGACGGCCCCGAATTCACCCCTCCACTTT. Protein sequence: CSARDWTAPNSPLHF.

This clonotype is categorized as medium-sized. The V and J genes are TRBV7-6 and TRBJ1-1; D unresolved. Deletions cut 5 bases from V and 5 bases from J, with 9 bases between. The CDR3 sequence is 12 residues long. The V gene's germline CDR1 is SGHVS and CDR2 FNYEAQ. The CDR3 loop is CASSPPRTEAFF. The CDR3 DNA sequence: TGTGCCAGCAGCCCCCCGAGGACTGAAGCTTTCTTT.

The sample holds many counts of this clonotype. The junction and the germline gene differ at one end; a read error may be behind it. V and J are TRBV27 and TRBJ2-1; tentative D call: TRBD1 (6 bases). The germline gives CDR1 MNHEY, CDR2 SMNVEV (reference sequence). The CDR3 totals 16 residues. Here the CDR3 DNA reads TGTGCCAGCACTTTAGTTGGGGACACTCCGAGGTGGGAGCAGTTCTTC. It yields the protein CASTLVGDTPRWEQFF.

This clonotype was detected ten times or more. This chain joins TRBV30 and TRBJ1-2, with 7 bases lining up with TRBD1. V shed 3 bases and J 8 bases; nucleotides not matched to a gene: 6. The CDR3 has 12 amino acids. In germline, CDR1 is GTSNPN, CDR2 SVGIG (reference sequence). The CDR3 loop reads CAWRGQRRGYTF. The DNA for the CDR3 is TGTGCCTGGAGGGGACAGCGGCGGGGCTACACCTTC.

This clonotype was seen repeatedly, ten times or more. The chain's CDR3 is CASSYFSTGQPEAFF. The CDR3 DNA is TGTGCCAGCAGTTACTTCTCTACCGGACAGCCTGAAGCTTTCTTT. This chain links TRBV6-5 with TRBJ1-1, with D perhaps TRBD1 (6 bases). Germline lookup yields CDR1 MNHEY and CDR2 SVGAGI. V dropped 1 base and J dropped 6 bases, with 15 bases sitting between them. This CDR3 spans 15 amino acids.

At least ten counts were recorded for this clonotype. V and J are TRBV4-2 and TRBJ1-4; D is perhaps TRBD1 (5 bases). The germline V gene encodes CDR1 LGHNA and CDR2 YNFKEQ. The CDR3 spans 17 residues. V was clipped by 0 bases and J by 4 bases, with 15 bases between them. CDR3 sequence (DNA): TGTGCCAGCAGCCAAGATCCAAGGGGCAGGGATAATGAAAAACTGTTTTTT. Translated: CASSQDPRGRDNEKLFF.

The rearrangement uses TRBV7-9 and TRBJ2-3, with 10 nucleotides matching TRBD2. CDR1 is SEHNR and CDR2 is FQNEAQ in the germline V gene (reference sequence). The CDR3 loop spans 15 amino acids. J gave up 3 bases and V 5 bases, and 5 bases lay outside the gene matches. The CDR3 DNA is TGTGCCAGCAGCGAAACTAGCGGGGAGACAGATACGCAGTATTTT. This translates into CASSETSGETDTQYF.

This clonotype appeared a few times. The gene calls are TRBV7-6 and TRBJ1-1, with a weak D call TRBD1 (6 bases). Trimming removed 5 bases at V and 5 bases at J, with 15 bases between. From germline, CDR1 is SGHVS and CDR2 FNYEAQ. CDR3 length equals 14 residues. The CDR3 region has the DNA TGTGCCAGCAGCCAAAACAGGGAGAAGACTGAAGCTTTCTTT. Protein sequence: CASSQNREKTEAFF.

This clonotype appeared many times. This chain links TRBV4-2 with TRBJ2-3, with a possible D match to TRBD2 (6 bases). The length of the CDR3 is 13 residues. The V end lost 4 bases, the J end lost 5 bases, and 10 bases lay between the germline ends. Germline CDR1 reads LGHNA; CDR2 reads YNFKEQ. The CDR3 sequence: CASSPGEGDTQYF. CDR3 nucleotide sequence: TGTGCCAGCAGCCCGGGGGAAGGAGATACGCAGTATTTT.

This clonotype was seen at least ten times. CDR3 in amino acids: CASSPQETQYF. For the CDR3, the DNA is TGTGCCAGCAGCCCGCAAGAGACCCAGTACTTC. This chain uses TRBV7-6 with TRBJ2-5, with no clear D. CDR3 length equals 11 residues. Trimming took off 5 bases at V and 2 bases at J, with 3 bases between the two ends. The germline CDR1 and CDR2 sequences are SGHVS and FNYEAQ.

V gene TRBV5-1 combines with J gene TRBJ2-3; D ambiguous. Germline V lookup: CDR1 SGHRS, CDR2 YFSETQ. Trimming pared 6 bases from V and 2 bases from J, leaving 7 bases between. There are 12 residues in the CDR3. CDR3 sequence reads: CASNPNTDTQYF. The CDR3 DNA sequence: TGCGCCAGCAACCCCAACACAGATACGCAGTATTTT.

This chain connects TRBV5-7 to TRBJ2-7; D is uncertain. TRBV5-7 is an ORF, and what it does is uncertain. The V end lost 4 bases, the J end lost 7 bases, and 15 bases lay between the germline ends. The CDR3 contains 13 residues. The CDR3 region is CASSHGTTIEQYV. The CDR3 DNA reads as TGTGCCAGCAGCCACGGAACTACAATAGAGCAGTACGTC.

This clonotype was seen at least ten times. The chain couples TRBV27 to TRBJ1-3; D remains ambiguous. This CDR3 region has 14 residues. Trimming stripped 5 bases from V and 0 bases from J, with 8 bases between. In germline, CDR1 is MNHEY, CDR2 SMNVEV (reference sequence). In DNA form, the CDR3 reads TGTGCCAGCAGTCCCGGAGCCTCTGGAAACACCATATATTTT. Encoded protein: CASSPGASGNTIYF.